This TCR beta chain was sequenced in a study of identical twins. Whole-study results and caveats: A partial confounding effect on zero-insertion analyses could come from invariant MAIT and iNKT cells. Without tracking the same donors, conclusions rested on cross-sectional statistical analysis. Models underestimated TCR alpha sharing (out-of-frame) in monozygotic twins.

A universal primer site was added by template switching, and unique molecular identifiers were carried by the cDNA. Each CDR3 protein gets one entry after TCRdb re-called the 5' RACE reads with MiXCR. The sample has 1,800,000 or so distinct CDR3 sequences, under 35% seen once. CDR1 is MNHEY, CDR2 SMNVEV, per germline (reference sequence). V shed 1 base and J 11 bases; nucleotides not matched to a gene: 11. This CDR3 contains 16 residues. This clonotype was recorded once. Its target is not known. This receptor was taken from a newborn girl in good health. The rearrangement joins TRBV27 to TRBJ2-5, with 12 nucleotides matching TRBD2. Material: cord blood. In nucleotides, the CDR3 is TGTGCCAGCAGTTTATACCTAGCGGGAGGGCCCCATGAGCAGTACTTC. Translating gives CASSLYLAGGPHEQYF.